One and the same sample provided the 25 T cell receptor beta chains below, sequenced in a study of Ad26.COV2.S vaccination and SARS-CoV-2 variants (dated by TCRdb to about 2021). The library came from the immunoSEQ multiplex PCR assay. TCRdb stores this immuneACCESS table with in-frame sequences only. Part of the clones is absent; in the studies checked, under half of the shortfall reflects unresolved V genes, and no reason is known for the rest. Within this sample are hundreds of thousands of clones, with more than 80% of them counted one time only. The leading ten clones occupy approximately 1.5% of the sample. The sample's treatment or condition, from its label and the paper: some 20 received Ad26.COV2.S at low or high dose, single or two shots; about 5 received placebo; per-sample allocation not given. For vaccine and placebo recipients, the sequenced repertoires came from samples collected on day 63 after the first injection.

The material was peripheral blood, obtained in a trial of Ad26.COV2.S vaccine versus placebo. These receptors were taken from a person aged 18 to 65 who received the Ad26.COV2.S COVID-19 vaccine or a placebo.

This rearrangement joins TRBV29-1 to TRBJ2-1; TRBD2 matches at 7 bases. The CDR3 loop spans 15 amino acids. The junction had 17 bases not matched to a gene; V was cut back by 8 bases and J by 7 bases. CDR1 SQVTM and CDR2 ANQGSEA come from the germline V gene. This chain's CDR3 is CSTTGGLADGNEQFF. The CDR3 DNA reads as TGCAGCACGACCGGTGGGCTAGCGGACGGGAATGAGCAGTTCTTC.

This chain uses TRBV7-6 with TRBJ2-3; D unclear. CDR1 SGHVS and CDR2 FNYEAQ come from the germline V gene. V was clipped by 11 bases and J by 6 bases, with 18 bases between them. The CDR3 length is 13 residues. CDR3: CADRTSSSDTQYF. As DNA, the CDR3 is TGTGCCGACCGTACCTCCTCGTCGGATACGCAGTATTTT.

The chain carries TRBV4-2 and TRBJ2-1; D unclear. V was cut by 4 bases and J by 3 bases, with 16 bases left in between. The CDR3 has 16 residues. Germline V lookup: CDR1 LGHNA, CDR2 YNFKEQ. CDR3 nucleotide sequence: TGTGCCAGCAGCCCTCTAAAGAACCGCCGCTACAATGAGCAGTTCTTC. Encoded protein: CASSPLKNRRYNEQFF.

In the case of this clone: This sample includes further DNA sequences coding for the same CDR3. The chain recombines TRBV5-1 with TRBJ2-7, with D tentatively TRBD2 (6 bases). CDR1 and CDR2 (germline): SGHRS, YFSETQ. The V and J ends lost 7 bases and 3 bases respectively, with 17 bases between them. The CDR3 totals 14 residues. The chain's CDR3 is CASSLGGPSYEQYF. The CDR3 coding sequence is TGCGCCAGCTCTCTTGGAGGGCCGAGCTACGAGCAGTACTTC.

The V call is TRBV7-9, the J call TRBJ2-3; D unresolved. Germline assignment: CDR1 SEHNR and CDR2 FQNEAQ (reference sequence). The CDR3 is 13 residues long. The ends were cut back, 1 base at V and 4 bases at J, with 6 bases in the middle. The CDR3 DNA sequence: TGTGCCAGCAGCTTAGAAGTGCCAGATACGCAGTATTTT. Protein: CASSLEVPDTQYF.

CDR3 DNA sequence: TGTGCCAGCAGCTTGGAGGCCAGGGGCTACACCGGGGAGCTGTTTTTT. This translates into CASSLEARGYTGELFF. This chain joins TRBV5-6 and TRBJ2-2; D might be TRBD1 (6 bases). Germline lookup yields CDR1 SGHDT and CDR2 YYEEEE. CDR3 length: 16 residues. V was cut by 0 bases and J by 3 bases, with 12 bases left in between. Full variable domain (missing parts from reference TRBV5-6 and TRBJ2-2): DAGVTQSPTHLIKTRGQQVTLRCSPKSGHDTVSWYQQALGQGPQFIFQYYEEEERQRGNFPDRFSGHQFPNYSSELNVNALLLGDSALYLCASSLEARGYTGELFFGEGSRLTVL.

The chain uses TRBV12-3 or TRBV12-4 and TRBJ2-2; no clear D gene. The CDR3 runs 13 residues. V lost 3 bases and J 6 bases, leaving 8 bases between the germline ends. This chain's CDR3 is CASSFKGPGELFF. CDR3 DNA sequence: TGTGCCAGCAGTTTCAAGGGTCCCGGGGAGCTGTTTTTT.

The CDR3 loop is CASSGQAAYGYTF. The DNA for the CDR3 is TGTGCCAGCAGTGGACAGGCCGCATATGGCTACACCTTC. The chain carries TRBV2 and TRBJ1-2; D is possibly TRBD1 (6 bases). Germline assignment: CDR1 SNHLY and CDR2 FYNNEI. The CDR3 runs 13 residues. The V gene lost 4 bases and the J gene lost 5 bases, with 11 bases spanning the gap.

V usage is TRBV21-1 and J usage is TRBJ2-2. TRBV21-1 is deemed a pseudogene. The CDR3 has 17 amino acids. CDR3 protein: CASSLEVIWPYTGELFF. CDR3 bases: TGTGCCAGCAGCCTGGAAGTTATTTGGCCATACACCGGGGAGCTGTTTTTT.

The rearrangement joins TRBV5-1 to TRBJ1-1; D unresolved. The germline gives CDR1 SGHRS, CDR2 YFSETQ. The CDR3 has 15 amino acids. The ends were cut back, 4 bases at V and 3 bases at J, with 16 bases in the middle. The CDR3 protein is CASSRRSTRDTEAFF. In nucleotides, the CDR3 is TGCGCCAGCAGCCGTCGGTCCACGCGGGACACTGAAGCTTTCTTT.

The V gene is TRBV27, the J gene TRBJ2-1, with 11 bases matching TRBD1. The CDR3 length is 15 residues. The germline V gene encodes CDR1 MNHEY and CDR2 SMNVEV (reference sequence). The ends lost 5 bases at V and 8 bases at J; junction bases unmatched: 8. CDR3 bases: TGTGCCAGCAGTATCGGACAGGGGGCGTCAGATGAGCAGTTCTTC. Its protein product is CASSIGQGASDEQFF.

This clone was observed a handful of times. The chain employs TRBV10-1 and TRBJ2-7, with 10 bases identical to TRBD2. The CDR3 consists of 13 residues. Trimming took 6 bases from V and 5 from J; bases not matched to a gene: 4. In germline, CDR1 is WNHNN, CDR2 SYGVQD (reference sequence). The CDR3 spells CASSSGRADEQYF. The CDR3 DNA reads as TGCGCCAGCAGCAGCGGGAGGGCTGACGAGCAGTACTTC.

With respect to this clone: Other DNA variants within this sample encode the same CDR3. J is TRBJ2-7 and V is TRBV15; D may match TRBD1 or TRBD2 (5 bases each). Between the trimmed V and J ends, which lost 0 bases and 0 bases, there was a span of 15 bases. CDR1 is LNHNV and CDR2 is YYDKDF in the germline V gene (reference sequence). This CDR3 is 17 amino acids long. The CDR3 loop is CATSRDKGTGVSYEQYF. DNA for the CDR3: TGTGCCACCAGCAGAGATAAGGGGACCGGGGTCTCCTACGAGCAGTACTTC. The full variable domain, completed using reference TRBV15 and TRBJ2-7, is DAMVIQNPRYQVTQFGKPVTLSCSQTLNHNVMYWYQQKSSQAPKLLFHYYDKDFNNEADTPDNFQSRRPNTSFCFLDIRSPGLGDTAMYLCATSRDKGTGVSYEQYFGPGTRLTVT.

The DNA of the CDR3 is TGTGCCTGGGGCGTGGGACAGTTGAACATTCAGTACTTC. Protein product: CAWGVGQLNIQYF. The chain uses TRBV30 and TRBJ2-4, with 7 bases aligning to TRBD1. The CDR3 extends over 13 amino acids. The V gene end was trimmed by 5 bases and the J gene end by 7 bases; junction bases not matched to a gene: 8. Per germline, CDR1 GTSNPN and CDR2 SVGIG (reference sequence). Using reference TRBV30 and TRBJ2-4 for the parts outside the CDR3, the full variable domain is SQTIHQWPATLVQPVGSPLSLECTVEGTSNPNLYWYRQAAGRGLQLLFYSVGIGQISSEVPQNLSASRPQDRQFILSSKKLLLSDSGFYLCAWGVGQLNIQYFGAGTRLSVL.

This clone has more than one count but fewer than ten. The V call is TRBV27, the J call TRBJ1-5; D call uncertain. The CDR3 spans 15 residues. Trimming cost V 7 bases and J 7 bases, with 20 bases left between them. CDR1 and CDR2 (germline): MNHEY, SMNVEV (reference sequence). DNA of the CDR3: TGTGCCAGCAAATCGGGCATTCTTCCGGGGCAGCCCCAGCATTTT. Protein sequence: CASKSGILPGQPQHF.

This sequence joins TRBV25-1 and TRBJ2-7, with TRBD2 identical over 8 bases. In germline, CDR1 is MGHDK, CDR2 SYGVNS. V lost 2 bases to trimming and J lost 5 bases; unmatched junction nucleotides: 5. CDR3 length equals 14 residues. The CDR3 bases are TGTGCCAGCAGTGAAGGGACTAGATCAGACGAGCAGTACTTC. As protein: CASSEGTRSDEQYF.

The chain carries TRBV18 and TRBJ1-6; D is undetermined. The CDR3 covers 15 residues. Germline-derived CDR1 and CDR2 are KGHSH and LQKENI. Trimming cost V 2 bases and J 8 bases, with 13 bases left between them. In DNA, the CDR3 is TGTGCCAGCTCACCAATCAGTCTAGTGGATTCACCCCTCCACTTT. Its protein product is CASSPISLVDSPLHF.

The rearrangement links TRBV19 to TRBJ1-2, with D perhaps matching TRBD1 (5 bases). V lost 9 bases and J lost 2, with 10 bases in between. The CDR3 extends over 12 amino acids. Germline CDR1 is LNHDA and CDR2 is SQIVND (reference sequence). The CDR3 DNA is TGTGCCAGCCAACGGGACAACTATGGCTACACCTTC. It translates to CASQRDNYGYTF.

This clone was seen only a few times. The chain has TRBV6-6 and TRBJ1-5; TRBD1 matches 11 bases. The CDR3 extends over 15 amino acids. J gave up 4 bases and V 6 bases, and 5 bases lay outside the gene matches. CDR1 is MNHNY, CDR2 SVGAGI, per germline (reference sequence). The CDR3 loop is CASSWTGGFNQPQHF. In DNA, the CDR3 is TGTGCCAGCAGCTGGACAGGGGGCTTTAATCAGCCCCAGCATTTT.

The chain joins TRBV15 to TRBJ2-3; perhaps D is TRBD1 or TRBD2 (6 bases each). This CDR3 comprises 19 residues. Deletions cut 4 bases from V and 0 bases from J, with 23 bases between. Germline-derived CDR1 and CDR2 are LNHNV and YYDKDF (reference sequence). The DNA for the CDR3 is TGTGCCACCAGCACTGTGACGGGGGCGGCCTTACTGAGCACAGATACGCAGTATTTT. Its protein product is CATSTVTGAALLSTDTQYF.

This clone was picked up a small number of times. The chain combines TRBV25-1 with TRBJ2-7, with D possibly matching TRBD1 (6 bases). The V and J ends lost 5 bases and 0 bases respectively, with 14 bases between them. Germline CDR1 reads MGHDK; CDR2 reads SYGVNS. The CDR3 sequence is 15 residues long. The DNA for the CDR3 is TGTGCCAGCAGTCGCGGACAGACAAGCTCCTACGAGCAGTACTTC. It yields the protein CASSRGQTSSYEQYF.

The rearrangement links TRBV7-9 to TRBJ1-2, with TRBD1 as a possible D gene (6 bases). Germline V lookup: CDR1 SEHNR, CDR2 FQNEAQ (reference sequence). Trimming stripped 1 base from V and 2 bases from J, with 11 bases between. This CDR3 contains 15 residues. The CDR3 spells CASSLERGGNYGYTF. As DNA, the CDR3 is TGTGCCAGCAGCTTAGAACGAGGGGGAAACTATGGCTACACCTTC.

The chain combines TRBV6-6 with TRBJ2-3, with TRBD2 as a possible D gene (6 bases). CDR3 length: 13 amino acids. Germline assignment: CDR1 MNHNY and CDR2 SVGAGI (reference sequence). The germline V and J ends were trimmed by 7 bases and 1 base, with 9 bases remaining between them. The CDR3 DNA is TGTGCCAGCACCCCGGGAGGCACAGATACGCAGTATTTT. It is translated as CASTPGGTDTQYF.

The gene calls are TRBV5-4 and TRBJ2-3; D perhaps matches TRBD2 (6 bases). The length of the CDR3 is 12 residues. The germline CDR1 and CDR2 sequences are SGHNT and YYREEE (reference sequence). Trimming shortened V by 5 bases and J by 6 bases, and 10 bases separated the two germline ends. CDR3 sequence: CASRGLRDTQYF. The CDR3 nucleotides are TGTGCCAGCAGAGGACTACGTGATACGCAGTATTTT.

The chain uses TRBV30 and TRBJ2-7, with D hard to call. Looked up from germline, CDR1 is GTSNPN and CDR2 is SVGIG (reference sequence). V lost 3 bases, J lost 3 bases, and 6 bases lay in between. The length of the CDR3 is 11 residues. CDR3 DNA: TGTGCCTGGAGAGCGAACTACGAGCAGTACTTC. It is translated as CAWRANYEQYF.